This passage covers 31 T cell receptor beta chains from one sample sequenced in a study of cytomegalovirus exposure and HLA in healthy donors (dated by TCRdb to the late 2010s). The protocol used for the library was the immunoSEQ multiplex PCR assay. A mixture of 60 forward primers for TCR Vbeta segments and 13 reverse primers for TCR Jbeta segments was used in the multiplex PCR. TCRdb mirrors the immuneACCESS table, restricted to in-frame sequences. Some clones are absent from its copies; in checked studies, under half trace to an unresolved V gene, and the reason for the others is unknown. Across this sample there are some 95,000 clones, with under 75% seen only once. 1.2% of the sample lies in the top ten. Sequencing input: PBMCs. These receptors came from a female donor in good health and CMV-seronegative.

The chain carries TRBV30 and TRBJ2-7; 7 bases map to TRBD2. The CDR3 runs 13 residues. Germline values: CDR1 GTSNPN, CDR2 SVGIG (reference sequence). The V and J ends lost 4 bases and 7 bases, in that order; junction bases with no gene match: 10. The CDR3 sequence: CAWKRERAREQYF. In DNA, the CDR3 is TGTGCCTGGAAGCGGGAACGGGCTCGGGAGCAGTACTTC.

The chain links TRBV7-6 to TRBJ2-2; TRBD1 aligns across 8 bases. Unmatched junction bases numbered 7, after V lost 5 bases and J lost 2 bases. This CDR3 region has 16 residues. Germline V gene lookup returns CDR1 SGHVS and CDR2 FNYEAQ. The CDR3 region is CASSEQGAPNTGELFF. The CDR3 region has the DNA TGTGCCAGCAGCGAGCAGGGGGCCCCCAACACCGGGGAGCTGTTTTTT.

This chain connects TRBV2 to TRBJ2-7; no reliable D call. Between the trimmed V and J ends, which lost 6 bases and 3 bases, there was a span of 6 bases. The CDR3 runs 11 residues. The V gene's germline CDR1 is SNHLY and CDR2 FYNNEI. In DNA form, the CDR3 reads TGTGCCAGCAGGTATTTCTACGAGCAGTACTTC. This sequence encodes CASRYFYEQYF.

The chain links TRBV4-2 to TRBJ2-1, with TRBD2 as a possible D gene (6 bases). The V and J ends lost 1 base and 4 bases respectively, with 17 bases between them. The germline gives CDR1 LGHNA, CDR2 YNFKEQ. The CDR3 runs 17 residues. CDR3 sequence (DNA): TGTGCCAGCAGCCAAGGGGACGGACGGGAGTGGTACAATGAGCAGTTCTTC. It encodes CASSQGDGREWYNEQFF.

This CDR3 is CATSRDFRGGEKLFF. The CDR3 DNA follows: TGTGCCACCAGCAGAGATTTCCGGGGGGGAGAAAAACTGTTTTTT. The gene calls are TRBV15 and TRBJ1-4; weak D call: TRBD1 (5 bases). The CDR3 length is 15 residues. CDR1 and CDR2 (germline): LNHNV, YYDKDF (reference sequence). The ends were cut back, 0 bases at V and 8 bases at J, with 13 bases in the middle.

The J gene is TRBJ1-3, the V gene TRBV7-9; TRBD1 is a possible D gene (5 bases). Trimming shortened V by 5 bases and J by 4 bases, and 15 bases separated the two germline ends. The CDR3 is made up of 15 amino acids. The germline CDR1 and CDR2 sequences are SEHNR and FQNEAQ (reference sequence). The CDR3 sequence: CASSPRRGEGNTIYF. The CDR3 DNA is TGTGCCAGCAGCCCCCGCCGGGGGGAGGGAAACACCATATATTTT. Full variable domain (missing parts from reference TRBV7-9 and TRBJ1-3): DTGVSQNPRHKITKRGQNVTFRCDPISEHNRLYWYRQTLGQGPEFLTYFQNEAQLEKSRLLSDRFSAERPKGSFSTLEIQRTEQGDSAMYLCASSPRRGEGNTIYFGEGSWLTVV.

This clone was found once. The sample holds other DNA sequences that translate to the same CDR3. This rearrangement joins TRBV5-1 to TRBJ2-5; D remains unclear. Germline V gene lookup returns CDR1 SGHRS and CDR2 YFSETQ. V shed 2 bases and J shed 2 bases, with 7 bases lying between them. This CDR3 spans 13 amino acids. In nucleotides, the CDR3 is TGCGCCAGCAGCTTCGGTTCACAAGAGACCCAGTACTTC. The encoded protein is CASSFGSQETQYF.

J is TRBJ2-7 and V is TRBV4-1, with 10 bases that match TRBD2. CDR1 and CDR2 (germline): MGHRA, YSYEKL. The CDR3 runs to 22 residues. V lost 4 bases to trimming and J lost 4 bases; unmatched junction nucleotides: 28. The CDR3 DNA reads as TGCGCCAGCAGCCGGGGCCGGACAGGCTACTTCGGAGCGGGAGGGCCGGAGTACGAGCAGTACTTC. Amino acids: CASSRGRTGYFGAGGPEYEQYF.

This clone was seen only once. The chain couples TRBV30 to TRBJ1-1; 7 bases line up with TRBD1. J was trimmed by 4 bases and V by 2 bases; bases with no gene match: 13. CDR1 and CDR2 from the germline V gene are GTSNPN and SVGIG (reference sequence). CDR3 length: 16 amino acids. In DNA form, the CDR3 reads TGTGCCTGGAGTAAGATGACAGGGTTCGGAAGCACTGAAGCTTTCTTT. It is translated as CAWSKMTGFGSTEAFF. Looking up the rest from reference TRBV30 and TRBJ1-1 gives the full variable domain: SQTIHQWPATLVQPVGSPLSLECTVEGTSNPNLYWYRQAAGRGLQLLFYSVGIGQISSEVPQNLSASRPQDRQFILSSKKLLLSDSGFYLCAWSKMTGFGSTEAFFGQGTRLTVV.

This sequence joins TRBV5-6 and TRBJ2-2; D might be TRBD1 (5 bases). Per germline, CDR1 SGHDT and CDR2 YYEEEE. Trimming left V 4 bases short and J 6 bases short, with 13 bases between. The CDR3 covers 14 residues. CDR3 residues: CASSPGWGAGELFF. CDR3 in DNA: TGTGCCAGCAGCCCCGGATGGGGCGCCGGGGAGCTGTTTTTT.

The V gene is TRBV2, the J gene TRBJ1-4; D is ambiguous. Germline V gives CDR1 SNHLY, CDR2 FYNNEI. V was trimmed by 1 base and J by 0 bases, leaving 6 bases between them. This CDR3 region has 15 residues. For the CDR3, the DNA is TGTGCCAGCAGTGAAGGGCTTGCAACTAATGAAAAACTGTTTTTT. Translated: CASSEGLATNEKLFF.

The sample holds a few counts of this clone. This chain uses TRBV4-2 with TRBJ1-1; D may be TRBD1 (5 bases). Per the germline V gene, CDR1 is LGHNA and CDR2 is YNFKEQ. The CDR3 has 16 amino acids. Between the trimmed V and J ends, which lost 0 bases and 1 base, there was a span of 12 bases. The CDR3 coding sequence is TGTGCCAGCAGCCAAGACCCCACTGACAGGAACACTGAAGCTTTCTTT. Its translation is CASSQDPTDRNTEAFF.

The chain joins TRBV7-9 to TRBJ2-4, with 8 bases lining up with TRBD2. V was pared by 5 bases and J by 8 bases, with 5 bases of the junction left unmatched. Per germline, CDR1 SEHNR and CDR2 FQNEAQ (reference sequence). This CDR3 has 13 residues. CDR3 sequence reads: CASSISGTDIQYF. The CDR3 bases are TGTGCCAGCAGCATTAGCGGGACTGACATTCAGTACTTC. Full variable domain (remainder filled in from reference TRBV7-9 and TRBJ2-4): DTGVSQNPRHKITKRGQNVTFRCDPISEHNRLYWYRQTLGQGPEFLTYFQNEAQLEKSRLLSDRFSAERPKGSFSTLEIQRTEQGDSAMYLCASSISGTDIQYFGAGTRLSVL.

The CDR3 loop reads CASSSPQGPEAFF. The CDR3 nucleotides are TGTGCCAGCAGCTCGCCACAGGGGCCTGAAGCTTTCTTT. J is TRBJ1-1 and V is TRBV13; TRBD1 matches at 7 bases. V dropped 4 bases and J dropped 6; count of bases not matched to a gene: 5. The CDR3 length is 13 residues. Germline lookup yields CDR1 PRHDT and CDR2 FYEKMQ (reference sequence).

This clone was counted between two and nine times. DNA of the CDR3: TGTGCCAGCAGCTTACTCCCAGCGGGGGGAGGGGAGACCCAGTACTTC. It is translated as CASSLLPAGGGETQYF. This rearrangement joins TRBV7-2 to TRBJ2-5; 9 bases line up with TRBD2. Per the germline V gene, CDR1 is SGHTA and CDR2 is FQGNSA. V lost 2 bases to trimming and J lost 5 bases; unmatched junction nucleotides: 9. The CDR3 is made up of 16 amino acids. The variable domain in full, with the rest retrieved from reference TRBV7-2 and TRBJ2-5, is GAGVSQSPSNKVTEKGKDVELRCDPISGHTALYWYRQSLGQGLEFLIYFQGNSAPDKSGLPSDRFSAERTGGSVSTLTIQRTQQEDSAVYLCASSLLPAGGGETQYFGPGTRLLVL.

This clone has only one observation. The chain combines TRBV14 with TRBJ1-1; no firm D call. The length of the CDR3 is 14 residues. Trimming stripped 0 bases from V and 3 bases from J, with 8 bases between. Germline CDR1 reads SGHDN; CDR2 reads FVKESK. CDR3 region: CASSQELRYTEAFF. The CDR3 region has the DNA TGTGCCAGCAGCCAAGAATTGCGATACACTGAAGCTTTCTTT.

The rearrangement links TRBV11-3 to TRBJ2-7; TRBD1 aligns across 10 bases. The CDR3 runs to 15 residues. The junction had 7 bases not matched to a gene; V was cut back by 4 bases and J by 4 bases. Germline V gene sequence: CDR1 SGHNT, CDR2 YENEEA. CDR3 sequence (DNA): TGTGCCAGCAGCTCCCGGGACAGGGGAGTGTACGAGCAGTACTTC. Amino acid sequence: CASSSRDRGVYEQYF.

The rearrangement uses TRBV18 and TRBJ2-7, with D tentatively TRBD1 (6 bases). This CDR3 has 13 amino acids. CDR1 KGHSH and CDR2 LQKENI come from the germline V gene. Trimming removed 3 bases from V and 2 bases from J, with 8 bases in between. CDR3 DNA: TGTGCCAGCTCACCCGGACAGACCTACGAGCAGTACTTC. It encodes CASSPGQTYEQYF.

On this clone: Other DNA sequences in the same sample also yield this CDR3. The V gene is TRBV6-6, the J gene TRBJ1-4; the D is unclear. In germline, CDR1 is MNHNY, CDR2 SVGAGI (reference sequence). The CDR3 covers 13 residues. V lost 7 bases and J lost 8, with 14 bases in between. The CDR3 DNA follows: TGTGCCAGCAAGGAAAGGACTCGAGAAAAACTGTTTTTT. This translates into CASKERTREKLFF.

The rearrangement joins TRBV30 to TRBJ1-6, with D hard to call. The germline gives CDR1 GTSNPN, CDR2 SVGIG (reference sequence). V lost 5 bases to trimming and J lost 0 bases, with 11 bases between them. The CDR3 loop spans 15 amino acids. CDR3 amino acids: CAWGPLASYNSPLHF. CDR3 sequence (DNA): TGTGCCTGGGGGCCCCTAGCCTCCTATAATTCACCCCTCCACTTT.

A few counts support this clone. The chain employs TRBV18 and TRBJ2-4, with TRBD1 identical over 8 bases. CDR1 is KGHSH, CDR2 LQKENI, per germline. This CDR3 contains 15 residues. V trimming: 0 bases; J trimming: 5 bases; junction bases outside the gene matches: 3. In DNA form, the CDR3 reads TGTGCCAGCTCACCACCTGGACAGGGCGAAAACATTCAGTACTTC. This encodes CASSPPGQGENIQYF.

The chain carries TRBV27 and TRBJ2-5, with TRBD2 matching over 11 bases. V lost 10 bases and J lost 3; bases outside the gene matches: 7. The CDR3 loop spans 14 amino acids. Germline V gene data show CDR1 as MNHEY and CDR2 as SMNVEV (reference sequence). The CDR3 spells CATRLAGTKETQYF. The CDR3 nucleotides read TGTGCCACCAGACTAGCGGGGACCAAAGAGACCCAGTACTTC.

The V call is TRBV10-3, the J call TRBJ2-7; D perhaps matches TRBD1 (7 bases). This CDR3 contains 15 residues. Trimming took off 1 base at V and 6 bases at J, with 16 bases between the two ends. Germline assignment: CDR1 ENHRY and CDR2 SYGVKD. CDR3 sequence reads: CAISEYEMEGAEQYF. The DNA for the CDR3 is TGTGCCATCAGTGAGTATGAGATGGAGGGGGCCGAGCAGTACTTC.

This clone was recorded only once. The J gene is TRBJ2-7, the V gene TRBV2, with 7 bases fitting TRBD1. After removal of 5 bases from V and 4 bases from J, the junction contained 5 bases not matched to a gene. In germline, CDR1 is SNHLY, CDR2 FYNNEI. The CDR3 is 13 residues long. The DNA of the CDR3 is TGTGCCAGCAGTTTGGGACAGCTGTACGAGCAGTACTTC. Its protein product is CASSLGQLYEQYF.

The chain couples TRBV4-1 to TRBJ2-1, with TRBD2 as a possible D gene (6 bases). V shed 2 bases and J shed 9 bases, with 26 bases lying between them. Germline CDR1 MGHRA, CDR2 YSYEKL. This CDR3 region has 18 residues. CDR3 bases: TGCGCCAGCAGCCAACTGGATATGGGGTTCTTGGGAGGAGGTGAGCAGTTCTTC. It specifies CASSQLDMGFLGGGEQFF.

The J gene is TRBJ2-5, the V gene TRBV11-3, with D maybe TRBD1 (5 bases). Germline lookup yields CDR1 SGHNT and CDR2 YENEEA. V lost 3 bases and J 4 bases, leaving 12 bases between the germline ends. The CDR3 consists of 14 residues. The CDR3 protein is CASSLVQGGETQYF. The CDR3 DNA sequence: TGTGCCAGCAGCTTGGTTCAGGGTGGAGAGACCCAGTACTTC.

The J gene is TRBJ2-1, the V gene TRBV11-2; TRBD2 might be the D (6 bases). Germline V gene data show CDR1 as SGHAT and CDR2 as FQNNGV. The CDR3 is made up of 11 amino acids. The germline V and J ends were trimmed by 5 bases and 9 bases, with 8 bases remaining between them. This chain's CDR3 is CASSPGGEQFF. CDR3 coding DNA: TGTGCCAGCAGCCCCGGGGGTGAGCAGTTCTTC. Full variable domain (rest looked up from reference TRBV11-2 and TRBJ2-1): EAGVAQSPRYKIIEKRQSVAFWCNPISGHATLYWYQQILGQGPKLLIQFQNNGVVDDSQLPKDRFSAERLKGVDSTLKIQPAKLEDSAVYLCASSPGGEQFFGPGTRLTVL.

Points on this clone: At one end the junction does not follow the germline gene, possibly because of a read error. CDR3 loop: CASREGLAGYYEQYF. In DNA, the CDR3 is TGTGCCAGCAGGGAAGGACTAGCGGGTTACTACGAGCAGTACTTC. The chain combines TRBV2 with TRBJ2-7, with 11 nucleotides matching TRBD2. The germline V gene has CDR1 SNHLY and CDR2 FYNNEI. The CDR3 is 15 amino acids.

A few counts support this clone. The rearrangement links TRBV10-2 to TRBJ2-7; D unresolved. CDR1 and CDR2 from the germline V gene are WSHSY and SAAADI. The V end lost 6 bases, the J end lost 0 bases, and 24 bases lay between the germline ends. This CDR3 region has 18 residues. CDR3 amino acids: CASSPQWPLESSSYEQYF. The CDR3 bases are TGCGCCAGCAGCCCCCAGTGGCCATTGGAGTCGAGCTCCTACGAGCAGTACTTC.

The chain uses TRBV21-1 and TRBJ1-2; TRBD1, the D gene given by the table, was not confirmed from the DNA. TRBV21-1 is a pseudogene segment. CDR3 length: 15 amino acids. In nucleotides, the CDR3 is TGTGCCAGCGGACAGGGTTATCGCGATAACTATGGCTACACCTTC. Translated: CASGQGYRDNYGYTF.

This chain uses TRBV18 with TRBJ2-2, with a possible D match to TRBD1 (7 bases). Deletions cut 2 bases from V and 4 bases from J, with 14 bases between. CDR1 is KGHSH and CDR2 is LQKENI in the germline V gene. CDR3 length equals 16 residues. The chain's CDR3 is CASSPKAGQSTGELFF. Here the CDR3 DNA reads TGTGCCAGCTCACCAAAGGCGGGACAGAGCACCGGGGAGCTGTTTTTT.